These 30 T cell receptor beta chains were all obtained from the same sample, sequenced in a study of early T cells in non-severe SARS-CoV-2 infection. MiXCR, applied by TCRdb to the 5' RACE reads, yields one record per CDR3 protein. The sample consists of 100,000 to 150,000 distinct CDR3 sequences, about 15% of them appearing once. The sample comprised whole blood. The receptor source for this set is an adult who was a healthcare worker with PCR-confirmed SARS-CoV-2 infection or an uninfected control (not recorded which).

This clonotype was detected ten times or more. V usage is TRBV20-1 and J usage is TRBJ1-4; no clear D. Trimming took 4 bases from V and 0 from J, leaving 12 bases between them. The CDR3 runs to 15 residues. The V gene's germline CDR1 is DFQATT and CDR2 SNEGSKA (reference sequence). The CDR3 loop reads CSATADGATNEKLFF. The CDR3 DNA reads TGCAGTGCTACAGCCGACGGTGCAACTAATGAAAAACTGTTTTTT.

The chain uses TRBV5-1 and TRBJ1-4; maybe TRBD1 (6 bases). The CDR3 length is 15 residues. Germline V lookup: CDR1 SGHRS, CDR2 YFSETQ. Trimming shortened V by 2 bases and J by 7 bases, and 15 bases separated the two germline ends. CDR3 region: CASSLVPGAGEKLFF. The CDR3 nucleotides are TGCGCCAGCAGCTTAGTTCCGGGGGCAGGTGAAAAACTGTTTTTT.

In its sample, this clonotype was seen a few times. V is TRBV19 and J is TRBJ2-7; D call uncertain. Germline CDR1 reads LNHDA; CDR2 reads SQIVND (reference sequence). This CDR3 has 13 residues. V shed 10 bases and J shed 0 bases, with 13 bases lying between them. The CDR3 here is CATQDHGSYEQYF. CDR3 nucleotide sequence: TGTGCCACCCAGGATCACGGCTCCTACGAGCAGTACTTC. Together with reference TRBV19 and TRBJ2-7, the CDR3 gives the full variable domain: DGGITQSPKYLFRKEGQNVTLSCEQNLNHDAMYWYRQDPGQGLRLIYYSQIVNDFQKGDIAEGYSVSREKKESFPLTVTSAQKNPTAFYLCATQDHGSYEQYFGPGTRLTVT.

The CDR3 DNA sequence: TGTGCCAGCAGTTTTAAATCCGGGGACAGGGGGACAGATACGCAGTATTTT. Its protein is CASSFKSGDRGTDTQYF. This chain uses TRBV12-3 or TRBV12-4 with TRBJ2-3, with TRBD1 identical over 11 bases. After removal of 3 bases from V and 3 bases from J, the junction contained 8 bases not matched to a gene. The CDR3 is 17 residues long.

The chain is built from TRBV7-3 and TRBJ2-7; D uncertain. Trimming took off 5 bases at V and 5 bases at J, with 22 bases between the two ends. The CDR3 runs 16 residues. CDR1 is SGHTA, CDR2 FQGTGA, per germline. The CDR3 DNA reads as TGTGCCAGCAGCCTTTCCCGTGCTAGTACGATAGACGAGCAGTACTTC. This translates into CASSLSRASTIDEQYF.

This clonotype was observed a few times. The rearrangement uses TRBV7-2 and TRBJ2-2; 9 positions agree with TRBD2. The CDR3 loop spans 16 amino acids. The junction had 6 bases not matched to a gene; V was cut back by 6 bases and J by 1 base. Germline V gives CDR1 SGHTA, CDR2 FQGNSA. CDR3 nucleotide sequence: TGTGCCAGCAGTCGCGCTAGCGGGGTGAACACCGGGGAGCTGTTTTTT. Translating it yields CASSRASGVNTGELFF.

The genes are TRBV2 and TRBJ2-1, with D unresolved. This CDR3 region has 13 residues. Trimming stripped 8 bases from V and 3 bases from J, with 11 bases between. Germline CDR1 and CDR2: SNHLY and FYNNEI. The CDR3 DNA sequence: TGTGCCAGCGGTTTCGGATTCTACAATGAGCAGTTCTTC. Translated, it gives CASGFGFYNEQFF.

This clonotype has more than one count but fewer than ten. CDR3 loop: CATSRDRAGERYGYTF. The CDR3 DNA follows: TGTGCCACCAGCAGAGATCGAGCCGGGGAACGATATGGCTACACCTTC. This rearrangement joins TRBV15 to TRBJ1-2; unclear D gene. V shed 0 bases and J shed 5 bases, with 16 bases lying between them. Looked up from germline, CDR1 is LNHNV and CDR2 is YYDKDF (reference sequence). This CDR3 comprises 16 residues.

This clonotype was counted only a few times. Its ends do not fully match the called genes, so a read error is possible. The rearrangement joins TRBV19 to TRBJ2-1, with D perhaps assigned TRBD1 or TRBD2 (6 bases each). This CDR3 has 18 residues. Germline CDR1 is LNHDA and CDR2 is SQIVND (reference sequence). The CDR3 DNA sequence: TGTGCCAGTAGTGTAGAAGGAGGGACATTCAGCTCCTACAATGAGCAGTTCTTC. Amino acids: CASSVEGGTFSSYNEQFF.

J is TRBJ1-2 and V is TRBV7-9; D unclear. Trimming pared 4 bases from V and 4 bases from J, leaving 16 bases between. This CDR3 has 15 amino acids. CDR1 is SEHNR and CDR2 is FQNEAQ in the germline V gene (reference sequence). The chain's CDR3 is CASSSPVAGGYGYTF. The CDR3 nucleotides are TGTGCCAGCAGCTCCCCGGTGGCTGGAGGCTATGGCTACACCTTC.

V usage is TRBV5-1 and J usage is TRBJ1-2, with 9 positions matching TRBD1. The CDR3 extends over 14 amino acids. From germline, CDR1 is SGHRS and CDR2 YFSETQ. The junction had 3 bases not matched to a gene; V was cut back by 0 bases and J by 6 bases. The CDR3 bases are TGCGCCAGCAGCTTGGGGCGGACAGGGGATGGCTACACCTTC. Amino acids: CASSLGRTGDGYTF.

The CDR3 nucleotides read TGTGCCAGCTCACCTGGACAGGGGTCAGGCACCGGGGAGCTGTTTTTT. Encoded protein: CASSPGQGSGTGELFF. V is TRBV18 and J is TRBJ2-2; 9 nucleotides line up with TRBD1. The CDR3 length is 16 residues. V trimming: 3 bases; J trimming: 4 bases; junction bases outside the gene matches: 6. The germline CDR1 and CDR2 sequences are KGHSH and LQKENI.

This CDR3 is CASSKTAKSEKLFF. In nucleotides, the CDR3 is TGTGCCAGCAGCAAAACAGCAAAGAGTGAAAAACTGTTTTTT. The chain employs TRBV6-1 and TRBJ1-4; no definite D call. The germline gives CDR1 MNHNS, CDR2 SASEGT. The V end lost 6 bases, the J end lost 7 bases, and 15 bases lay between the germline ends. The length of the CDR3 is 14 residues.

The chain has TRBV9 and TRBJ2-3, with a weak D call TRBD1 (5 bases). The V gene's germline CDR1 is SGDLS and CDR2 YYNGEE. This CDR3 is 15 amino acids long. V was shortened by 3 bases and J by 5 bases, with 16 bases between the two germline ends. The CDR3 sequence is CASSGRLDRGDTQYF. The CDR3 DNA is TGTGCCAGCAGCGGCCGTTTAGACAGAGGAGATACGCAGTATTTT.

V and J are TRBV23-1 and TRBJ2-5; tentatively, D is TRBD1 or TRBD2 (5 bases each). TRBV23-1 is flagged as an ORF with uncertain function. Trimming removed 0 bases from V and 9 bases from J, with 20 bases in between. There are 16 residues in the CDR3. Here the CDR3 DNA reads TGCGCCAGCAGTCAATCGAGCGGCAGGGACCGGATGGCCCAGTACTTC. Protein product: CASSQSSGRDRMAQYF.

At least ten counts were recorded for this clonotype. In DNA form, the CDR3 reads TGTGCCAGTAGTGCCCTTTGGGGGCAAGTCAACACTGAAGCTTTCTTT. Residues: CASSALWGQVNTEAFF. The chain couples TRBV19 to TRBJ1-1; TRBD1 is a possible D gene (6 bases). The V gene's germline CDR1 is LNHDA and CDR2 SQIVND (reference sequence). V was pared by 5 bases and J by 2 bases, with 18 bases between. The CDR3 is made up of 16 amino acids. Variable domain in full (rest from reference TRBV19 and TRBJ1-1): DGGITQSPKYLFRKEGQNVTLSCEQNLNHDAMYWYRQDPGQGLRLIYYSQIVNDFQKGDIAEGYSVSREKKESFPLTVTSAQKNPTAFYLCASSALWGQVNTEAFFGQGTRLTVV.

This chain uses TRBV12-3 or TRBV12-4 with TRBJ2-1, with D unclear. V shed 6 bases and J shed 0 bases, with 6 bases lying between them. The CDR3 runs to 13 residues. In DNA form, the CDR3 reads TGTGCCAGCAGGGCTAGCTCCTACAATGAGCAGTTCTTC. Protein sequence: CASRASSYNEQFF.

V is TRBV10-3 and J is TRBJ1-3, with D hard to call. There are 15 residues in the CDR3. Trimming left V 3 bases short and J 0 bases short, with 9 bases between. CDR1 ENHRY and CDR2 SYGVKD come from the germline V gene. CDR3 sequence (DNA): TGTGCCATCAGTGAAGGTGACACCTCTGGAAACACCATATATTTT. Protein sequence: CAISEGDTSGNTIYF.

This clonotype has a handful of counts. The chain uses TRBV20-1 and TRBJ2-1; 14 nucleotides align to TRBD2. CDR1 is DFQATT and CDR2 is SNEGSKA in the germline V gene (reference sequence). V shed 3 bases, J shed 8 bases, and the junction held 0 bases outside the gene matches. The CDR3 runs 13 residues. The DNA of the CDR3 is TGCAGTGCTAGGGGACTAGCGGGGGATGAGCAGTTCTTC. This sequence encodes CSARGLAGDEQFF.

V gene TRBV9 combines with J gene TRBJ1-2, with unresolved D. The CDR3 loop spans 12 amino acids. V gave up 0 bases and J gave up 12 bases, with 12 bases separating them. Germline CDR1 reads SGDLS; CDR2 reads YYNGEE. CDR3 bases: TGTGCCAGCAGCGTAGGAGGGCAAGGCCACACCTTC. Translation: CASSVGGQGHTF. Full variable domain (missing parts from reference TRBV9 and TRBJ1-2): DSGVTQTPKHLITATGQRVTLRCSPRSGDLSVYWYQQSLDQGLQFLIQYYNGEERAKGNILERFSAQQFPDLHSELNLSSLELGDSALYFCASSVGGQGHTFGSGTRLTVV.

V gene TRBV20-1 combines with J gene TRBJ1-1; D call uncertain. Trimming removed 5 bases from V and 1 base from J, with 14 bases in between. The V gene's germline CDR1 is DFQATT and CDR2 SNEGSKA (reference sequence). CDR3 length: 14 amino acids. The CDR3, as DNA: TGCAGTGCTCGTCCCGGGCGAACGAACACTGAAGCTTTCTTT. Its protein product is CSARPGRTNTEAFF.

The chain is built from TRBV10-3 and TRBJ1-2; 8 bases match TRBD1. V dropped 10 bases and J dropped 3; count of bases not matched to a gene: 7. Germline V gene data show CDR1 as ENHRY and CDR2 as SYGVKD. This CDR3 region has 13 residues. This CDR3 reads CAKSDRADYGYTF. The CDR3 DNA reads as TGTGCCAAATCGGACAGGGCTGACTATGGCTACACCTTC.

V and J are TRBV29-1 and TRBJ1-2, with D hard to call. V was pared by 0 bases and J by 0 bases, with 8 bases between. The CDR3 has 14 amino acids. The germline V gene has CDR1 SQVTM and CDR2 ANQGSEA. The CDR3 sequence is CSVEDPQANYGYTF. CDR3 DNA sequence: TGCAGCGTTGAAGATCCGCAGGCTAACTATGGCTACACCTTC.

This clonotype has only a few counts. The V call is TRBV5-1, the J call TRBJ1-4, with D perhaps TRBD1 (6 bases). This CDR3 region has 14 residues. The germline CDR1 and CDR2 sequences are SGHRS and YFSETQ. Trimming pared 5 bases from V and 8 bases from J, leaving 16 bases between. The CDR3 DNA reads TGCGCCAGCAGTCCCGGGGGGCCCGGGGAAAAACTGTTTTTT. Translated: CASSPGGPGEKLFF.

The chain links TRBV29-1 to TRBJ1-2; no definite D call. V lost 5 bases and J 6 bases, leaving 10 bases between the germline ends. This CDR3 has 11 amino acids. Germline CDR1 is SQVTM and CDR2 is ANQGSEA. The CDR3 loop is CSVRFLDGYTF. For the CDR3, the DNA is TGCAGCGTTCGATTCCTCGATGGCTACACCTTC.

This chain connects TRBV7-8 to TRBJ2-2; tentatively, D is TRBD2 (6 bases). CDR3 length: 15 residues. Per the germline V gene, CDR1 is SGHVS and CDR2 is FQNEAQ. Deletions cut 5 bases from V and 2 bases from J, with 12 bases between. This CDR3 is CASSLARDNTGELFF. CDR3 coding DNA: TGTGCCAGCAGCCTCGCGCGGGATAACACCGGGGAGCTGTTTTTT.

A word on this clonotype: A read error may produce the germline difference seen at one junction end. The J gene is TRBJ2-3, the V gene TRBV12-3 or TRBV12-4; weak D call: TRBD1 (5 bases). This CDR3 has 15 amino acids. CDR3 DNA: TGTGCCAGCAGTTTAGGGGTCCAGGGCACAGATACGCGGTATTTT. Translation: CASSLGVQGTDTRYF.

Here the CDR3 reads CSVSRQSPNYGYTF. The DNA for the CDR3 is TGCAGCGTTTCTAGACAGTCTCCTAACTATGGCTACACCTTC. V is TRBV29-1 and J is TRBJ1-2, with a tentative D call TRBD1 (5 bases). Germline V gene data show CDR1 as SQVTM and CDR2 as ANQGSEA. V lost 5 bases to trimming and J lost 0 bases, with 13 bases between them. The length of the CDR3 is 14 residues.

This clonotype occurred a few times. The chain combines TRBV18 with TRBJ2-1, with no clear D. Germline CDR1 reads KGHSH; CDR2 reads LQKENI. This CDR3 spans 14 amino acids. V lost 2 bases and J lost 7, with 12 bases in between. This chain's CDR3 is CASSPSPEKNEQFF. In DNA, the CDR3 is TGTGCCAGCTCACCATCCCCGGAGAAAAATGAGCAGTTCTTC.

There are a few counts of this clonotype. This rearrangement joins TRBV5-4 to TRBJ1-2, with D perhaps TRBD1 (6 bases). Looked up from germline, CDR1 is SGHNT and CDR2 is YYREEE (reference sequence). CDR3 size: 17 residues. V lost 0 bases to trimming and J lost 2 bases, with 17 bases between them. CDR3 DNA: TGTGCCAGCAGCTTGGTTACCAGGGCGAGGGGGAACTATGGCTACACCTTC. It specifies CASSLVTRARGNYGYTF.